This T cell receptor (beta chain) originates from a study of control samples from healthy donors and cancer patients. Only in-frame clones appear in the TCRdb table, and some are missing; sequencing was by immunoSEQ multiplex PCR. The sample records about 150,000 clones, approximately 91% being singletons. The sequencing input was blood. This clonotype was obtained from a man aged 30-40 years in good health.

Written as DNA, the CDR3 is TGTGCCACCTCCTGGACAGGGGACTCTGGAAACACCATATATTTT. Translation gives CATSWTGDSGNTIYF. The V and J genes are TRBV19 and TRBJ1-3; TRBD1 matches 9 bases. Germline V lookup: CDR1 LNHDA, CDR2 SQIVND (reference sequence). The CDR3 sequence is 15 residues long. V was pared by 10 bases and J by 0 bases, with 7 bases of the junction left unmatched.